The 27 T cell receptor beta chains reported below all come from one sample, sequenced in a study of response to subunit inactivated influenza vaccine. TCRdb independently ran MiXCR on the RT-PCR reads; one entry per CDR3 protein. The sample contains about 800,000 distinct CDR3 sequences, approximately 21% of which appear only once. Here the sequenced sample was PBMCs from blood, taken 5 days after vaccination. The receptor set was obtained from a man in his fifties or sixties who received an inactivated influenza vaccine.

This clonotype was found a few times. CDR3 sequence: CASSPAGALDYGYTF. The CDR3, as DNA: TGTGCCAGCAGCCCAGCGGGGGCGTTAGACTATGGCTACACCTTC. The chain combines TRBV7-9 with TRBJ1-2; D may be TRBD1 (6 bases). Trimming took 5 bases from V and 3 from J, leaving 16 bases between them. The CDR3 is 15 residues long. Germline V gene data show CDR1 as SEHNR and CDR2 as FQNEAQ (reference sequence).

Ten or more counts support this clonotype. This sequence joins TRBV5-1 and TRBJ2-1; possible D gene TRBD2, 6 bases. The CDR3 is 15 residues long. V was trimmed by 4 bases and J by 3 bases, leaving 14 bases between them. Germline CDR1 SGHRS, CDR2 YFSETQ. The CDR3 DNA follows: TGCGCCAGCAGCCCGCGCGGGGCAAACTACAATGAGCAGTTCTTC. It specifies CASSPRGANYNEQFF.

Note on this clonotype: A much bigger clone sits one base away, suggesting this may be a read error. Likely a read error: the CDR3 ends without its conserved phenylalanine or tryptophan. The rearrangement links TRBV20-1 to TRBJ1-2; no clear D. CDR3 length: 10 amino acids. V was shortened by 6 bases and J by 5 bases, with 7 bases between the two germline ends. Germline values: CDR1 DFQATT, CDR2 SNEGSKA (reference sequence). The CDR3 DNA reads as TGCAGTGCGATCACGTATGGCTACACCTCC. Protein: CSAITYGYTS.

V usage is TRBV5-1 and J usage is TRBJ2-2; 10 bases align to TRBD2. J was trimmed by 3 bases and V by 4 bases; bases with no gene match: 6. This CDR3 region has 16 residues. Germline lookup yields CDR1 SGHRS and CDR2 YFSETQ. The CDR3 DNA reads TGCGCCAGCAGCCTTCTAGCGGGAGTCTACACCGGGGAGCTGTTTTTT. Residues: CASSLLAGVYTGELFF.

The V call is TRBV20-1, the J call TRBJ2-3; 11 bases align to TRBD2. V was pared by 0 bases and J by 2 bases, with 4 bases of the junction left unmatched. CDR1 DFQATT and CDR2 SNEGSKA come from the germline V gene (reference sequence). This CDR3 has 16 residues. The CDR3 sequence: CSAREVAGGNTDTQYF. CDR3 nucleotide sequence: TGCAGTGCTAGAGAGGTAGCGGGAGGGAACACAGATACGCAGTATTTT.

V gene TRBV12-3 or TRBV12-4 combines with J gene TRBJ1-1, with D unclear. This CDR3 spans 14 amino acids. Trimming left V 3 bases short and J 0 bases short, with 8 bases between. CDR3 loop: CASSLSHLNTEAFF. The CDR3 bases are TGTGCCAGCAGTTTGTCCCACCTGAACACTGAAGCTTTCTTT.

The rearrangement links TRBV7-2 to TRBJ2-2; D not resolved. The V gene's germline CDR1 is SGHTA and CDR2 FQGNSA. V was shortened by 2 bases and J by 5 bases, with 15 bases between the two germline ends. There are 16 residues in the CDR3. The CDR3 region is CASSLKALTPTGELFF. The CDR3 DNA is TGTGCCAGCAGCTTAAAAGCTCTCACACCAACCGGGGAGCTGTTTTTT.

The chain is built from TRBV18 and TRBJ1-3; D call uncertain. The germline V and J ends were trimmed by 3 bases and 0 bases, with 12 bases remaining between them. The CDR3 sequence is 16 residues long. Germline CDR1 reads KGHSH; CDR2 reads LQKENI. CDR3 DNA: TGTGCCAGCTCACCGAGCACTAAGAGCTCTGGAAACACCATATATTTT. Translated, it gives CASSPSTKSSGNTIYF.

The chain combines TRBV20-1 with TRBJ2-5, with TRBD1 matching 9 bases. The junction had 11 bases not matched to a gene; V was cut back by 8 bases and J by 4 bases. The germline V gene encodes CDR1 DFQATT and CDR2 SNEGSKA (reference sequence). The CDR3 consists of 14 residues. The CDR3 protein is CSSVNRGRRETQYF. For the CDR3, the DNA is TGCAGTTCAGTAAACAGGGGGCGAAGAGAGACCCAGTACTTC.

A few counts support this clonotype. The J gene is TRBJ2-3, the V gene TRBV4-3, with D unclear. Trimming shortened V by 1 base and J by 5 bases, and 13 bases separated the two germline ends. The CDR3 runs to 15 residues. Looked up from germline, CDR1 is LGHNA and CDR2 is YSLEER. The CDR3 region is CASSQGMTGLDTQYF. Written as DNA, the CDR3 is TGCGCCAGCAGCCAAGGCATGACGGGTTTAGATACGCAGTATTTT.

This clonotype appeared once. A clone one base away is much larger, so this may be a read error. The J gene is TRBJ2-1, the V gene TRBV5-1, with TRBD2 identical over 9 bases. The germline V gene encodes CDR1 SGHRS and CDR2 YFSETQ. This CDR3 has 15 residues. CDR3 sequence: CASSLAVSGRNVQFF. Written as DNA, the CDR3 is TGCGCCAGCAGCTTGGCCGTAAGCGGGAGGAATGTGCAGTTCTTC.

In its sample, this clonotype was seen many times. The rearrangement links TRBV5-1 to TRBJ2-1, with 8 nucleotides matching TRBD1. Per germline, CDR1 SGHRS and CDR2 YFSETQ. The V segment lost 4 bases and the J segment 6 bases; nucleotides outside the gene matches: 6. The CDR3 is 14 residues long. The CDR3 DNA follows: TGCGCCAGCAGCCGTCGGACAGGGATCAATGAGCAGTTCTTC. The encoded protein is CASSRRTGINEQFF.

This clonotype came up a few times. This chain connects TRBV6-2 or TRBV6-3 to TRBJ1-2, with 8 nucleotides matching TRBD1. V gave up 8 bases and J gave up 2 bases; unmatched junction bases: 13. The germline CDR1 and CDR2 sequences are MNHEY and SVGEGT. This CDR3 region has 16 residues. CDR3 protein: CASLPGQDLFNYGYTF. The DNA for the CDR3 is TGTGCCAGCCTCCCGGGACAGGACCTCTTCAACTATGGCTACACCTTC.

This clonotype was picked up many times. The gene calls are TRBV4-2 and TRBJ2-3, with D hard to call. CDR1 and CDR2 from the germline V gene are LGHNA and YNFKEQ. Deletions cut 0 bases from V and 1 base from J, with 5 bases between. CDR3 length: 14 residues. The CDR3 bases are TGTGCCAGCAGCCAAGAAGTAGGCACAGATACGCAGTATTTT. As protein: CASSQEVGTDTQYF.

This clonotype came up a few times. CDR3 region: CASSIRPIGRPHNEQFF. In nucleotides, the CDR3 is TGTGCCAGCAGCATCAGGCCCATTGGGCGGCCCCACAATGAGCAGTTCTTC. V and J are TRBV7-9 and TRBJ2-1; D not certain. In germline, CDR1 is SEHNR, CDR2 FQNEAQ (reference sequence). The length of the CDR3 is 17 residues. Trimming removed 5 bases at V and 5 bases at J, with 22 bases between. The full variable domain, with the rest looked up from reference TRBV7-9 and TRBJ2-1, is DTGVSQNPRHKITKRGQNVTFRCDPISEHNRLYWYRQTLGQGPEFLTYFQNEAQLEKSRLLSDRFSAERPKGSFSTLEIQRTEQGDSAMYLCASSIRPIGRPHNEQFFGPGTRLTVL.

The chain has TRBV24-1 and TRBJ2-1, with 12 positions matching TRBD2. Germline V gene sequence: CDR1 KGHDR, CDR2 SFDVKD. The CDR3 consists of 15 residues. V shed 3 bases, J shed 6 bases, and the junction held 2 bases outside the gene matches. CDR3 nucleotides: TGTGCCACCAGTGATACTAGCGGGGGGATCAATGAGCAGTTCTTC. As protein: CATSDTSGGINEQFF.

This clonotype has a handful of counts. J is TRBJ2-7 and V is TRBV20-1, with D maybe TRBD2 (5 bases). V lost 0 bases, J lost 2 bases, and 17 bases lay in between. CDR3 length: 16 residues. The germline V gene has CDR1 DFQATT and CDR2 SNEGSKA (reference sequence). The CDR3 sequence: CSARDKLRRAAYEQYF. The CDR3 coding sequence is TGCAGTGCTAGAGATAAGTTGAGGCGGGCAGCCTACGAGCAGTACTTC.

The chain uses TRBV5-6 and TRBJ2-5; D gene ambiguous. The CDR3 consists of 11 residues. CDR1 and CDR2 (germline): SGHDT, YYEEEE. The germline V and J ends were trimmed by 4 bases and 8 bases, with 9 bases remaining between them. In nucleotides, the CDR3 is TGTGCCAGCAGCCTCACTACTACCCAGTACTTC. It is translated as CASSLTTTQYF.

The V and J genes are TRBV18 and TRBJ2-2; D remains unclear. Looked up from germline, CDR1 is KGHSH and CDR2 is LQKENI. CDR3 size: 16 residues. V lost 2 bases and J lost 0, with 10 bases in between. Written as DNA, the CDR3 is TGTGCCAGCTCACCAGTCTCGCCGCCGAACACCGGGGAGCTGTTTTTT. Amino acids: CASSPVSPPNTGELFF.

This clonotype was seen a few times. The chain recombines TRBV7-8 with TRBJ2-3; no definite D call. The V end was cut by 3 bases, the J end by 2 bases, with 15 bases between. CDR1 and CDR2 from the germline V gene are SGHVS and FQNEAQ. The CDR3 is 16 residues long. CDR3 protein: CASSFLRVAHTDTQYF. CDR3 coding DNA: TGTGCCAGCAGCTTCCTAAGGGTAGCTCACACAGATACGCAGTATTTT.

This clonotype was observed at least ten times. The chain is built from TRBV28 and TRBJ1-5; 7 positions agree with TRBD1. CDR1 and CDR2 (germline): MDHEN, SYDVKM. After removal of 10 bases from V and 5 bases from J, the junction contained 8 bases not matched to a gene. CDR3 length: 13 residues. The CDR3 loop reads CAIRQGYDQPQHF. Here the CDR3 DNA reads TGTGCCATAAGACAGGGCTATGATCAGCCCCAGCATTTT. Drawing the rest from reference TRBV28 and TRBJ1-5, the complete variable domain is DVKVTQSSRYLVKRTGEKVFLECVQDMDHENMFWYRQDPGLGLRLIYFSYDVKMKEKGDIPEGYSVSREKKERFSLILESASTNQTSMYLCAIRQGYDQPQHFGDGTRLSIL.

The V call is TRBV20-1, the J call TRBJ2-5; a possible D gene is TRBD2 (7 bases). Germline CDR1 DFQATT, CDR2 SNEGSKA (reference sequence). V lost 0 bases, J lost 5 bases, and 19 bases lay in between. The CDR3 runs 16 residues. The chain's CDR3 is CSARDRIRGAGETQYF. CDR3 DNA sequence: TGCAGTGCTAGAGATAGGATTCGGGGGGCCGGGGAGACCCAGTACTTC.

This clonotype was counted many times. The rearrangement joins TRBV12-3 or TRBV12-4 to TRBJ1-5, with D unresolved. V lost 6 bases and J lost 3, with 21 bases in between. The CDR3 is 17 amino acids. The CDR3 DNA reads TGTGCCAGCAGGGCAGGAGTAGGGCAGGACTTCAATCAGCCCCAGCATTTT. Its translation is CASRAGVGQDFNQPQHF.

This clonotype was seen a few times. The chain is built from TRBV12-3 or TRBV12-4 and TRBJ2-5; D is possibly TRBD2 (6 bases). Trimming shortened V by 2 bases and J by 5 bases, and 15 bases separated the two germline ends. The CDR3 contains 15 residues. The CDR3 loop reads CASSLSRDFGETQYF. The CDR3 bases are TGTGCCAGCAGTTTATCCAGGGACTTCGGGGAGACCCAGTACTTC.

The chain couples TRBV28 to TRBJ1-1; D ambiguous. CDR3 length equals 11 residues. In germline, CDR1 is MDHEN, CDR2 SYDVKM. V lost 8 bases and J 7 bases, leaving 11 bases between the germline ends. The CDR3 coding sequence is TGTGCCAGCCCCCCCCGGCTTGAAGCTTTCTTT. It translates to CASPPRLEAFF.

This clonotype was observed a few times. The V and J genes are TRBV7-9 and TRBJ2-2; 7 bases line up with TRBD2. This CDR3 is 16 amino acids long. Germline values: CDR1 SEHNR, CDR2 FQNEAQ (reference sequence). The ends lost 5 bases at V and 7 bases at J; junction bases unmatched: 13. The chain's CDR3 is CASSPPGLKTSGELFF. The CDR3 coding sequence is TGTGCCAGCAGCCCTCCGGGACTAAAGACGAGCGGGGAGCTGTTTTTT.

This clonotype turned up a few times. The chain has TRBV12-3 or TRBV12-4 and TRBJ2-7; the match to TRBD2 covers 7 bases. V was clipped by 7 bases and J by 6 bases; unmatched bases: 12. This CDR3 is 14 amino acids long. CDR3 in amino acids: CASNKGTGGGEQYF. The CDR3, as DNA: TGTGCCAGCAACAAGGGGACGGGGGGTGGCGAGCAGTACTTC.